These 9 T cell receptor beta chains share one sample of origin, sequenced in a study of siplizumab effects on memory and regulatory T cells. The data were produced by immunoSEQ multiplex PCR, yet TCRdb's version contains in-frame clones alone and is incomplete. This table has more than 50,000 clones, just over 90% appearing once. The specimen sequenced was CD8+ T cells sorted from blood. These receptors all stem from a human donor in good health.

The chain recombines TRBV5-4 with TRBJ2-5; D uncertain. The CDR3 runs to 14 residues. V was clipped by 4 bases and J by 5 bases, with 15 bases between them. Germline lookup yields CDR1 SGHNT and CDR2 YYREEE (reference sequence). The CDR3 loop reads CASSRRGGVETQYF. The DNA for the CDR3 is TGTGCCAGCAGCCGGAGAGGCGGAGTTGAGACCCAGTACTTC.

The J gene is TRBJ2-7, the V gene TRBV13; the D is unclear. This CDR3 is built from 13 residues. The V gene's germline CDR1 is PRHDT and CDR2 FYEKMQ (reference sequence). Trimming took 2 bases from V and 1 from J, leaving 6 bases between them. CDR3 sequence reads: CASSLMGSYEQYF. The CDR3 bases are TGTGCCAGCAGCTTAATGGGGTCCTACGAGCAGTACTTC.

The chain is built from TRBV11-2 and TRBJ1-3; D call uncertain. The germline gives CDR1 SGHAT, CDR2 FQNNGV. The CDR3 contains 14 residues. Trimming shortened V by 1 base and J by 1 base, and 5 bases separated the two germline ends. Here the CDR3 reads CASSLAGSGNTIYF. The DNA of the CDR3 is TGTGCCAGCAGCTTAGCGGGGTCTGGAAACACCATATATTTT. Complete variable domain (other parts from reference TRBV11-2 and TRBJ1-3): EAGVAQSPRYKIIEKRQSVAFWCNPISGHATLYWYQQILGQGPKLLIQFQNNGVVDDSQLPKDRFSAERLKGVDSTLKIQPAKLEDSAVYLCASSLAGSGNTIYFGEGSWLTVV.

In DNA, the CDR3 is TGTGCCAGCAGTGAAACGGGGGGGACCTACGAGCAGTACTTC. Translated: CASSETGGTYEQYF. This chain connects TRBV25-1 to TRBJ2-7, with 8 bases identical to TRBD2. V was pared by 2 bases and J by 2 bases, with 2 bases of the junction left unmatched. CDR1 and CDR2 (germline): MGHDK, SYGVNS. The CDR3 totals 14 residues.

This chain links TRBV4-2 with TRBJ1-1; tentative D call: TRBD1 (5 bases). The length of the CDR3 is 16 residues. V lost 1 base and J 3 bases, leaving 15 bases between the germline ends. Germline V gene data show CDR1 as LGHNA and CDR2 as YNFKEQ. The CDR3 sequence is CASSQGRGTVYTEAFF. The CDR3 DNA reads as TGTGCCAGCAGCCAAGGTCGAGGGACGGTCTACACTGAAGCTTTCTTT.

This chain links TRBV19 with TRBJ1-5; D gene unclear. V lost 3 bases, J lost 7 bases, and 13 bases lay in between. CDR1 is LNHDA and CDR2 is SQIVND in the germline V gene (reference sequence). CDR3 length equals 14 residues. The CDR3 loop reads CASSMVGLGQPQHF. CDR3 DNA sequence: TGTGCCAGTAGTATGGTCGGTCTAGGGCAGCCCCAGCATTTT.

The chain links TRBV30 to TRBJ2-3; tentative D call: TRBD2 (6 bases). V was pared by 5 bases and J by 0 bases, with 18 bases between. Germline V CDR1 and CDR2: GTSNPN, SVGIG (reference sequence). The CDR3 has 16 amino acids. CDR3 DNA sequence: TGTGCCTGGGGGGACCCTGGGAGGTGGAGCACAGATACGCAGTATTTT. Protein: CAWGDPGRWSTDTQYF.

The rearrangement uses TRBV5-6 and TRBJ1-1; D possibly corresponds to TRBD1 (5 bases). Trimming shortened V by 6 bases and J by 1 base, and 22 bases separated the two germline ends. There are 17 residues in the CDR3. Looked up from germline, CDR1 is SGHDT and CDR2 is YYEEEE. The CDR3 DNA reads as TGTGCCAGCATCGAAATTGGGCAGGGCGGGCGGAACACTGAAGCTTTCTTT. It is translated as CASIEIGQGGRNTEAFF.

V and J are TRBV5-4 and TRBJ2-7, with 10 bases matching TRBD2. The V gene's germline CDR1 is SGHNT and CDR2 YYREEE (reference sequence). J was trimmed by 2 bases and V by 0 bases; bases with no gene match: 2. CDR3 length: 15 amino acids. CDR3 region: CASSLGTSGTYEQYF. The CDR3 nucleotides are TGTGCCAGCAGCTTGGGAACTAGCGGGACCTACGAGCAGTACTTC.